A single sample is the source of the 12 T cell receptor beta chains below, sequenced in a study of blood T cell repertoires in COVID-19. Assay used: immunoSEQ multiplex PCR; TCRdb lists only in-frame clones, some missing. The sample lists some 140,000 clones; over 60% were seen once. The specimen sequenced was peripheral blood. Every receptor here comes from a man at least 80 years old with acute or convalescent COVID-19.

This chain connects TRBV28 to TRBJ1-1, with D possibly TRBD1 on 5 matching bases. In germline, CDR1 is MDHEN, CDR2 SYDVKM. V gave up 2 bases and J gave up 6 bases, with 13 bases separating them. The CDR3 contains 14 residues. The CDR3: CASSLARQWPEAFF. The CDR3 region has the DNA TGTGCCAGCAGTTTAGCCCGACAGTGGCCTGAAGCTTTCTTT.

The genes are TRBV5-1 and TRBJ1-4; perhaps TRBD1 as D (6 bases). V lost 5 bases and J lost 3, with 8 bases in between. This CDR3 has 13 amino acids. The germline V gene has CDR1 SGHRS and CDR2 YFSETQ. CDR3 nucleotide sequence: TGCGCCAGCAGGACAGGACCTAATGAAAAACTGTTTTTT. This sequence encodes CASRTGPNEKLFF.

This chain connects TRBV7-9 to TRBJ2-1, with TRBD2 matching over 8 bases. The germline V gene has CDR1 SEHNR and CDR2 FQNEAQ (reference sequence). CDR3 length: 16 amino acids. The junction had 13 bases not matched to a gene; V was cut back by 8 bases and J by 4 bases. CDR3 region: CASDQPGGWEYNEQFF. The CDR3 bases are TGTGCCAGCGATCAACCGGGAGGGTGGGAATACAATGAGCAGTTCTTC.

The chain carries TRBV7-2 and TRBJ1-1; D is possibly TRBD1 (6 bases). Trimming took off 6 bases at V and 2 bases at J, with 16 bases between the two ends. The CDR3 is made up of 15 amino acids. CDR1 and CDR2 from the germline V gene are SGHTA and FQGNSA. The CDR3: CASRSFRGANTEAFF. The CDR3 nucleotides are TGTGCCAGCAGGTCCTTCAGGGGTGCAAACACTGAAGCTTTCTTT. Drawing the rest from reference TRBV7-2 and TRBJ1-1, the complete variable domain is GAGVSQSPSNKVTEKGKDVELRCDPISGHTALYWYRQSLGQGLEFLIYFQGNSAPDKSGLPSDRFSAERTGGSVSTLTIQRTQQEDSAVYLCASRSFRGANTEAFFGQGTRLTVV.

The chain carries TRBV4-3 and TRBJ1-2; no clear D. The V end was cut by 4 bases, the J end by 4 bases, with 7 bases between. CDR3 length equals 12 residues. The germline gives CDR1 LGHNA, CDR2 YSLEER. CDR3 protein: CASSLNGYGYTF. The DNA of the CDR3 is TGCGCCAGCAGCCTTAACGGCTATGGCTACACCTTC.

The chain joins TRBV6-5 to TRBJ2-5, with 7 bases lining up with TRBD1. The CDR3 totals 14 residues. CDR1 and CDR2 (germline): MNHEY, SVGAGI. J lost 4 bases, V lost 6 bases, and 8 bases had no gene match. In DNA, the CDR3 is TGTGCCAGCAGCCTACAGGGGAGTGCAGAGACCCAGTACTTC. Its protein product is CASSLQGSAETQYF.

The V and J genes are TRBV9 and TRBJ1-1, with D possibly being TRBD1 (5 bases). The ends were cut back, 1 base at V and 4 bases at J, with 11 bases in the middle. Germline-derived CDR1 and CDR2 are SGDLS and YYNGEE. The CDR3 has 14 amino acids. CDR3 DNA sequence: TGTGCCAGCAGCGTATCGGGGGGGGGCACTGAAGCTTTCTTT. It yields the protein CASSVSGGGTEAFF.

Details on this clone: An end of the junction does not agree with germline; a read error may underlie this. V usage is TRBV6-6 and J usage is TRBJ1-2; the match to TRBD1 covers 7 bases. CDR3 length: 15 residues. Per germline, CDR1 MNHNY and CDR2 SVGAGI (reference sequence). The CDR3 coding sequence is TGTGCCACCAGTCGGGACAGCGAAAGTGTGTATGGCTACACCTTC. It yields the protein CATSRDSESVYGYTF.

This clone showed up just once. V usage is TRBV18 and J usage is TRBJ2-2, with 8 bases that match TRBD1. The CDR3 consists of 17 residues. Unmatched junction bases numbered 6, after V lost 3 bases and J lost 0 bases. CDR1 is KGHSH and CDR2 is LQKENI in the germline V gene. CDR3 in amino acids: CASSPMTGDSNTGELFF. In DNA form, the CDR3 reads TGTGCCAGCTCACCCATGACAGGGGACTCGAACACCGGGGAGCTGTTTTTT.

This chain uses TRBV28 with TRBJ1-1; possibly TRBD1 for D (5 bases). The ends were cut back, 10 bases at V and 1 base at J, with 10 bases in the middle. The germline CDR1 and CDR2 sequences are MDHEN and SYDVKM. The CDR3 extends over 12 amino acids. Here the CDR3 reads CATETGNTEAFF. The CDR3 DNA is TGTGCCACCGAAACAGGGAACACTGAAGCTTTCTTT.

This clone was seen just once. The V gene is TRBV7-8, the J gene TRBJ2-1; D possibly corresponds to TRBD1 (5 bases). The CDR3 is 16 residues long. Trimming took 1 base from V and 2 from J, leaving 12 bases between them. Germline V gives CDR1 SGHVS, CDR2 FQNEAQ. CDR3 bases: TGTGCCAGCAGCTTAGGGGTCAGGGCGGCCTACAATGAGCAGTTCTTC. This translates into CASSLGVRAAYNEQFF.

The genes are TRBV11-3 and TRBJ2-1, with 15 positions matching TRBD2. The CDR3 totals 16 residues. The junction had 5 bases not matched to a gene; V was cut back by 4 bases and J by 7 bases. CDR1 and CDR2 from the germline V gene are SGHNT and YENEEA. This CDR3 is CASSSRTSGGDNEQFF. The CDR3 DNA is TGTGCCAGCAGCTCGCGGACTAGCGGGGGGGATAATGAGCAGTTCTTC.